This TCR beta chain was captured in a study of graft-versus-host responses after intestinal transplantation. Overall study context: Tacrolimus plus steroids were given to all recipients for 3 to 4 years, preceded by anti-thymocyte globulin induction.

Study results and limitations: The highest levels of circulating GvH clones went along with early declines in HvG clones after transplant. Subjects displaying graft-donor T cell macrochimerism possessed elevated graft-versus-host to host-versus-graft clonal ratios inside allografts.

Clones were sequenced by immunoSEQ multiplex PCR, and TCRdb holds only the in-frame ones, with some missing. The sample lists about 23,000 clones; roughly 90% were seen once. Trimming took 0 bases from V and 4 from J, leaving 7 bases between them. Per the germline V gene, CDR1 is MNHEY and CDR2 is SMNVEV (reference sequence). CDR3 length equals 14 residues. A word on this clone: Its antigen is unknown.

The rearrangement joins TRBV27 to TRBJ2-1; no firm D call. The sequence was collected from a human patient who received an intestinal transplant, so some T cells may come from the graft donor. Sequenced here: PBMCs, sampled just over 38 days after intestinal transplant. The chain's CDR3 is CASSLSTEYNEQFF. The CDR3 DNA reads as TGTGCCAGCAGTTTATCCACAGAGTACAATGAGCAGTTCTTC.